The next 25 T cell receptor beta chains were all read from a single sample in a study of patients and donors after allogeneic stem cell transplantation. One entry per CDR3 protein results from TCRdb running MiXCR on the RT-PCR reads. The sample includes about 150,000 distinct CDR3 sequences, 37% of them seen just once. Sequenced: blood, either unsorted or a sorted T cell fraction (not recorded which). These receptors were collected from a human donor who was either an allogeneic HSCT recipient or a stem cell or donor lymphocyte infusion donor (not recorded which). It is not recorded whose cells these are; they may come from a transplant donor.

The chain joins TRBV25-1 to TRBJ2-1; TRBD1 aligns across 7 bases. The CDR3 spans 14 residues. V shed 2 bases, J shed 7 bases, and the junction held 5 bases outside the gene matches. Germline-derived CDR1 and CDR2 are MGHDK and SYGVNS. The CDR3 loop is CASSEAGGKNEQFF. CDR3 DNA: TGTGCCAGCAGTGAAGCAGGGGGTAAGAATGAGCAGTTCTTC.

The V and J genes are TRBV10-3 and TRBJ2-2, with 8 bases fitting TRBD1. The CDR3 length is 15 residues. The J segment lost 7 bases and the V segment lost 5 bases, leaving 9 bases of the junction unmatched. The germline V gene encodes CDR1 ENHRY and CDR2 SYGVKD. The CDR3 region is CAISTPGGGGGELFF. The CDR3 DNA follows: TGTGCCATCAGTACCCCAGGGGGCGGTGGCGGGGAGCTGTTTTTT.

This clonotype was observed a few times. The chain carries TRBV14 and TRBJ1-6; 11 bases match TRBD1. This CDR3 comprises 16 residues. The V segment lost 3 bases and the J segment 8 bases; nucleotides outside the gene matches: 6. Germline CDR1 is SGHDN and CDR2 is FVKESK. The CDR3 nucleotides read TGTGCCAGCAGCCATAGACCGGGACAGGGGGATTCACCCCTCCACTTT. Amino acid sequence: CASSHRPGQGDSPLHF. The full variable domain, its missing parts supplied by reference TRBV14 and TRBJ1-6, is EAGVTQFPSHSVIEKGQTVTLRCDPISGHDNLYWYRRVMGKEIKFLLHFVKESKQDESGMPNNRFLAERTGGTYSTLKVQPAELEDSGVYFCASSHRPGQGDSPLHFGNGTRLTVT.

The CDR3 is CASSQGINQPQHF. The CDR3 bases are TGTGCCAGCAGCCAGGGGATCAATCAGCCCCAGCATTTT. The chain employs TRBV4-2 and TRBJ1-5; no firm D call. V lost 3 bases to trimming and J lost 3 bases, with 6 bases between them. Looked up from germline, CDR1 is LGHNA and CDR2 is YNFKEQ. The CDR3 covers 13 residues.

This clonotype was seen only a few times. The rearrangement links TRBV29-1 to TRBJ1-2; TRBD1 aligns across 8 bases. CDR3 length equals 16 residues. Per the germline V gene, CDR1 is SQVTM and CDR2 is ANQGSEA. Trimming took 0 bases from V and 3 from J; bases not matched to a gene: 9. CDR3 DNA: TGCAGCGTTGAAGATATCGACAGGGGAATTTACTATGGCTACACCTTC. Translating gives CSVEDIDRGIYYGYTF.

This clonotype was seen more than once but under ten times. This chain uses TRBV3-1 with TRBJ2-7; TRBD1 matches at 8 bases. Trimming removed 4 bases from V and 2 bases from J; junction bases left unmatched: 10. This CDR3 is 16 amino acids long. Germline CDR1 LGHDT, CDR2 YNNKEL (reference sequence). CDR3 sequence: CASSPTKGTGTYEQYV. The CDR3 bases are TGTGCCAGCAGCCCTACAAAAGGGACAGGAACCTACGAGCAGTACGTC.

The V gene is TRBV29-1, the J gene TRBJ2-3, with TRBD2 matching over 11 bases. The CDR3 covers 15 residues. V trimming: 4 bases; J trimming: 2 bases; junction bases outside the gene matches: 5. Germline lookup yields CDR1 SQVTM and CDR2 ANQGSEA. CDR3 residues: CSVGMTSGVTDTQYF. For the CDR3, the DNA is TGCAGCGTTGGCATGACTAGCGGGGTCACAGATACGCAGTATTTT.

A few counts support this clonotype. The chain couples TRBV5-1 to TRBJ1-4; 9 bases agree with TRBD1. V lost 0 bases and J lost 8; bases outside the gene matches: 5. Germline V lookup: CDR1 SGHRS, CDR2 YFSETQ. The CDR3 sequence is 15 residues long. CDR3: CASSLVGQGNEKLFF. The CDR3 DNA sequence: TGCGCCAGCAGCTTGGTGGGACAGGGTAACGAAAAACTGTTTTTT.

The chain has TRBV7-9 and TRBJ2-3, with D possibly being TRBD1 or TRBD2 (6 bases each). Germline loops: CDR1 SEHNR, CDR2 FQNEAQ (reference sequence). The CDR3 is 15 amino acids. The ends were cut back, 5 bases at V and 2 bases at J, with 14 bases in the middle. The CDR3 here is CASSPRGPNTDTQYF. The DNA for the CDR3 is TGTGCCAGCAGCCCACGGGGGCCCAACACAGATACGCAGTATTTT.

The J gene is TRBJ2-2, the V gene TRBV6-2 or TRBV6-3; TRBD2 might be the D (5 bases). The CDR3 runs to 11 residues. With 7 bases removed from V and 8 bases from J, the gap between germline ends came to 8 bases. Per germline, CDR1 MNHEY and CDR2 SVGEGT. The CDR3, as DNA: TGTGCCAGCACCTCGGGAGGGGAGCTGTTTTTT. Translation: CASTSGGELFF.

V and J are TRBV6-5 and TRBJ1-1; D is possibly TRBD1 (5 bases). V gave up 10 bases and J gave up 2 bases, with 14 bases separating them. The germline V gene has CDR1 MNHEY and CDR2 SVGAGI. This CDR3 region has 13 residues. The CDR3 sequence: CAIRGDFNTEAFF. CDR3 nucleotide sequence: TGTGCCATTAGAGGGGATTTCAACACTGAAGCTTTCTTT.

The chain uses TRBV3-1 and TRBJ1-3, with D possibly matching TRBD1 (6 bases). Trimming left V 1 base short and J 0 bases short, with 10 bases between. CDR3 length: 16 amino acids. The germline V gene encodes CDR1 LGHDT and CDR2 YNNKEL (reference sequence). Here the CDR3 reads CASSQGGPDSGNTIYF. The CDR3 DNA is TGTGCCAGCAGCCAAGGGGGGCCGGACTCTGGAAACACCATATATTTT. The entire variable domain, with the rest obtained from reference TRBV3-1 and TRBJ1-3, is as follows: DTAVSQTPKYLVTQMGNDKSIKCEQNLGHDTMYWYKQDSKKFLKIMFSYNNKELIINETVPNRFSPKSPDKAHLNLHINSLELGDSAVYFCASSQGGPDSGNTIYFGEGSWLTVV.

The V call is TRBV21-1, the J call TRBJ2-5; TRBD1, the table's D call, lacks a check against the DNA. TRBV21-1 is annotated as a pseudogene. The CDR3 sequence is 15 residues long. In nucleotides, the CDR3 is TGTGCCAGCAGCAAACGGCTCCGAGGGGGAGAGACCCAGTACTTC. It yields the protein CASSKRLRGGETQYF.

This clonotype occurred a few times. This chain joins TRBV15 and TRBJ1-2; possibly TRBD1 for D (5 bases). Germline CDR1 LNHNV, CDR2 YYDKDF (reference sequence). Trimming removed 0 bases at V and 2 bases at J, with 7 bases between. CDR3 length equals 14 residues. This CDR3 reads CATSRDRGNYGYTF. The CDR3 nucleotides are TGTGCCACCAGCAGAGATAGGGGCAACTATGGCTACACCTTC.

The genes are TRBV6-2 or TRBV6-3 and TRBJ2-1, with 15 bases fitting TRBD2. The CDR3 runs to 18 residues. J was trimmed by 2 bases and V by 5 bases; bases with no gene match: 7. The germline CDR1 and CDR2 sequences are MNHEY and SVGEGT. CDR3 residues: CASSPGTSGGLTYNEQFF. The CDR3 coding sequence is TGTGCCAGCAGTCCCGGGACTAGCGGGGGGCTAACCTACAATGAGCAGTTCTTC.

This clonotype was detected a few times. The chain combines TRBV27 with TRBJ1-1, with TRBD1 matching over 7 bases. Germline values: CDR1 MNHEY, CDR2 SMNVEV (reference sequence). The CDR3 is made up of 14 amino acids. The trim removed 7 bases at V and 5 bases at J, leaving 10 bases unmatched. CDR3 amino acids: CASTPSPGGTEAFF. As DNA, the CDR3 is TGTGCCAGCACGCCATCTCCAGGGGGGACTGAAGCTTTCTTT.

The chain has TRBV12-3 or TRBV12-4 and TRBJ1-2; D uncertain. V dropped 1 base and J dropped 0 bases, with 9 bases sitting between them. The length of the CDR3 is 15 residues. The CDR3 bases are TGTGCCAGCAGTTTAGTTCGGGGAGCTAACTATGGCTACACCTTC. As protein: CASSLVRGANYGYTF.

This chain uses TRBV20-1 with TRBJ2-1; no definite D call. From germline, CDR1 is DFQATT and CDR2 SNEGSKA (reference sequence). V lost 6 bases and J lost 0, with 12 bases in between. This CDR3 has 14 amino acids. The CDR3 region has the DNA TGCAGTGCACCAGGAGAGTTCTCCTACAATGAGCAGTTCTTC. It codes for CSAPGEFSYNEQFF.

The chain couples TRBV2 to TRBJ1-4; D is unclear. V was clipped by 4 bases and J by 3 bases, with 6 bases between them. This CDR3 is built from 13 residues. Germline V gene lookup returns CDR1 SNHLY and CDR2 FYNNEI. The CDR3 loop reads CASSVRSNEKLFF. The CDR3 nucleotides read TGTGCCAGCAGTGTTCGTTCTAATGAAAAACTGTTTTTT.

The chain uses TRBV6-6 and TRBJ1-1; 10 nucleotides line up with TRBD1. Looked up from germline, CDR1 is MNHNY and CDR2 is SVGAGI (reference sequence). The CDR3 runs to 15 residues. With 4 bases clipped from V and 6 bases from J, the junction kept 8 bases outside the gene matches. The DNA of the CDR3 is TGTGCCAGCAGTTTCCCAACCGGACAGGGGGCTGAAGCTTTCTTT. Translated, it gives CASSFPTGQGAEAFF.

This rearrangement joins TRBV4-2 to TRBJ1-3, with D unclear. The CDR3 spans 17 residues. V lost 0 bases and J lost 3, with 15 bases in between. Germline assignment: CDR1 LGHNA and CDR2 YNFKEQ. CDR3 residues: CASSQETLNFLGNTIYF. In DNA form, the CDR3 reads TGTGCCAGCAGCCAAGAGACCCTCAACTTCCTTGGAAACACCATATATTTT.

This clonotype came up a few times. The rearrangement joins TRBV12-3 or TRBV12-4 to TRBJ1-2; D is unresolved. Trimming pared 3 bases from V and 5 bases from J, leaving 13 bases between. The CDR3 sequence is 14 residues long. CDR3 sequence (DNA): TGTGCCAGCAGTTTCTTGTCCAGCAAATATGGCTACACCTTC. Translated: CASSFLSSKYGYTF.

This chain connects TRBV6-5 to TRBJ2-7, with TRBD1 matching 9 bases. The CDR3 is 15 residues long. The J segment lost 3 bases and the V segment lost 7 bases, leaving 10 bases of the junction unmatched. Per germline, CDR1 MNHEY and CDR2 SVGAGI. CDR3: CASIQDRGPVYEQYV. CDR3 sequence (DNA): TGTGCCAGCATCCAGGACAGGGGCCCCGTCTACGAGCAGTACGTC.

The CDR3 DNA is TGTGCCAGCAGCTTCTTCGGGCATCCCGAGACAGATACGCAGTATTTT. It codes for CASSFFGHPETDTQYF. The chain employs TRBV9 and TRBJ2-3; D not resolved. V dropped 4 bases and J dropped 3 bases, with 18 bases sitting between them. Germline values: CDR1 SGDLS, CDR2 YYNGEE. The CDR3 covers 16 residues. The whole variable domain, filled in from reference TRBV9 and TRBJ2-3, reads DSGVTQTPKHLITATGQRVTLRCSPRSGDLSVYWYQQSLDQGLQFLIQYYNGEERAKGNILERFSAQQFPDLHSELNLSSLELGDSALYFCASSFFGHPETDTQYFGPGTRLTVL.

The chain carries TRBV7-9 and TRBJ1-2; D is ambiguous. The germline gives CDR1 SEHNR, CDR2 FQNEAQ (reference sequence). This CDR3 region has 13 residues. Between the trimmed V and J ends, which lost 0 bases and 3 bases, there was a span of 5 bases. CDR3 sequence (DNA): TGTGCCAGCAGCTTAGCTGCAGACTATGGCTACACCTTC. Translating it yields CASSLAADYGYTF.